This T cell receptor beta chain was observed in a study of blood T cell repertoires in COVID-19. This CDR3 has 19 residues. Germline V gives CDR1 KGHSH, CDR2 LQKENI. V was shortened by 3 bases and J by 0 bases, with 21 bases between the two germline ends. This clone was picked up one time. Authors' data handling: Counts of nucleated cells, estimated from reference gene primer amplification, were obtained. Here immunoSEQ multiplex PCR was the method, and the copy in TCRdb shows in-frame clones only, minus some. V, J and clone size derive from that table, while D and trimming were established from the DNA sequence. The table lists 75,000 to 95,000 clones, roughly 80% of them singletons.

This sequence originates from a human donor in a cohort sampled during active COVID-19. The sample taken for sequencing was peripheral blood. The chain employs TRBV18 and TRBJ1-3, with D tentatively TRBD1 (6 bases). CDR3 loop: CASSPTPSTGQHSGNTIYF. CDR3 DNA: TGTGCCAGCTCACCTACCCCTTCGACAGGACAGCACTCTGGAAACACCATATATTTT.